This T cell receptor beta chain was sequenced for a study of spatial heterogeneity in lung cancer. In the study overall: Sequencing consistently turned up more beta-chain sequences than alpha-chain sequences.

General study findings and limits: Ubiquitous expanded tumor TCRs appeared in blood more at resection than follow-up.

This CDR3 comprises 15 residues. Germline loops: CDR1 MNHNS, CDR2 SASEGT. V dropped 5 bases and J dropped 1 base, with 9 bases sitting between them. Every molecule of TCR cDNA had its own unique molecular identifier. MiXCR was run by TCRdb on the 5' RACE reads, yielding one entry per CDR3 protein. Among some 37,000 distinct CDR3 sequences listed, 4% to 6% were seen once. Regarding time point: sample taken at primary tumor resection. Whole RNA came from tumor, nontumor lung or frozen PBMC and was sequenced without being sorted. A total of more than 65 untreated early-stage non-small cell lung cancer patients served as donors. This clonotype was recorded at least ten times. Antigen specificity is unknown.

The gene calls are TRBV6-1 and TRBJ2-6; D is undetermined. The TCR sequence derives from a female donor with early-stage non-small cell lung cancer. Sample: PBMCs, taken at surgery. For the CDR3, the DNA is TGTGCCAGCAGTCGAGTTGGGTCTGGGGCCAACGTCCTGACTTTC. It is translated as CASSRVGSGANVLTF.